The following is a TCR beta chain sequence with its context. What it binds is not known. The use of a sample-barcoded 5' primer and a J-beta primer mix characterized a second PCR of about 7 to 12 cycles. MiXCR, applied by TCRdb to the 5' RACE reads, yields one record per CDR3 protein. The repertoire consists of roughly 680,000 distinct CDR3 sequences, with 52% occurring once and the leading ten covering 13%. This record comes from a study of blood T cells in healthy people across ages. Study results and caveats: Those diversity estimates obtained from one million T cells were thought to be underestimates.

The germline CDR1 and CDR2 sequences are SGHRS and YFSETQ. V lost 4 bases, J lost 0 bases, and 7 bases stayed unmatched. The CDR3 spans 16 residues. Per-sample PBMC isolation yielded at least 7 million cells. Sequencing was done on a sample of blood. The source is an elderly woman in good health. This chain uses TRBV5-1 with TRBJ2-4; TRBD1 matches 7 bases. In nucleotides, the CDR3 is TGCGCCAGCAGCAAAGGGACAGACCTAGCCAAAAACATTCAGTACTTC. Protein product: CASSKGTDLAKNIQYF.